One and the same sample provided the 6 T cell receptor beta chains below, sequenced in a study of shared clonotypes between healthy human individuals (dated by TCRdb to the early 2020s). CD8 naive samples consisted of CD45RO-negative cells that were positively selected for CCR7, yielding a CD45RA+CCR7+ population without TemRA cells. Library generation was performed with the immunoSEQ multiplex PCR assay. Entries here come from immuneACCESS through TCRdb and include only in-frame sequences with V and J called. Some clones fail to appear in such tables; in the studies checked, an unresolved V gene covers under half of the shortfall, and the cause of the remainder is unknown. This sample gives 2 million to 2.5 million clones in total; under 95% of them show up just once. The ten largest account for about 1.8% of the sample. The sequenced sample was naive CD8+ T cells from PBMCs. This specimen's cell subset or site label, interpreted: CD45RA+CCR7+. The receptors were gathered from a man aged 18 to 35 in good health. Some clones in this sample may be carry-over from other donors' samples.

In its sample, this clone was seen once. This chain connects TRBV27 to TRBJ1-1; maybe TRBD1 (6 bases). Trimming shortened V by 4 bases and J by 4 bases, and 10 bases separated the two germline ends. The CDR3 runs to 13 residues. Germline V gene sequence: CDR1 MNHEY, CDR2 SMNVEV (reference sequence). The CDR3 spells CASSWTEGTEAFF. DNA of the CDR3: TGTGCCAGCAGTTGGACAGAGGGCACTGAAGCTTTCTTT.

The J gene is TRBJ2-1, the V gene TRBV7-9; D is unclear. V was pared by 1 base and J by 0 bases, with 16 bases between. Looked up from germline, CDR1 is SEHNR and CDR2 is FQNEAQ (reference sequence). This CDR3 is 18 amino acids long. CDR3 sequence reads: CASSLDSWAASSYNEQFF. The CDR3 nucleotides read TGTGCCAGCAGCTTAGACAGCTGGGCGGCGAGCTCCTACAATGAGCAGTTCTTC.

The chain links TRBV5-1 to TRBJ1-1; no clear D. Trimming took 0 bases from V and 2 from J, leaving 11 bases between them. Germline V gives CDR1 SGHRS, CDR2 YFSETQ. The CDR3 has 15 residues. The CDR3 protein is CASSLARTANTEAFF. The CDR3 DNA sequence: TGCGCCAGCAGCTTGGCCCGGACGGCCAACACTGAAGCTTTCTTT. Together with reference TRBV5-1 and TRBJ1-1, the CDR3 gives the full variable domain: KAGVTQTPRYLIKTRGQQVTLSCSPISGHRSVSWYQQTPGQGLQFLFEYFSETQRNKGNFPGRFSGRQFSNSRSEMNVSTLELGDSALYLCASSLARTANTEAFFGQGTRLTVV.

This clone has only one observation. J is TRBJ2-7 and V is TRBV5-1, with TRBD1 matching over 8 bases. J gave up 5 bases and V 3 bases, and 4 bases lay outside the gene matches. The CDR3 sequence is 13 residues long. In germline, CDR1 is SGHRS, CDR2 YFSETQ. This CDR3 is CASSSRTGNEQYF. For the CDR3, the DNA is TGCGCCAGCAGCTCGCGGACAGGGAACGAGCAGTACTTC.

This chain uses TRBV28 with TRBJ2-7; D not certain. The CDR3 extends over 13 amino acids. Looked up from germline, CDR1 is MDHEN and CDR2 is SYDVKM. V was cut by 2 bases and J by 0 bases, with 5 bases left in between. The CDR3 protein is CASSLKLSYEQYF. In DNA form, the CDR3 reads TGTGCCAGCAGTTTAAAGCTCTCCTACGAGCAGTACTTC.

V is TRBV27 and J is TRBJ2-7, with 8 bases that match TRBD2. Trimming cost V 8 bases and J 1 base; bases outside gene matches: 10. Germline-derived CDR1 and CDR2 are MNHEY and SMNVEV (reference sequence). CDR3 size: 15 residues. The CDR3 sequence is CASSRLARGSYEQYF. CDR3 bases: TGTGCCAGCTCCAGACTAGCGAGGGGGTCCTACGAGCAGTACTTC.